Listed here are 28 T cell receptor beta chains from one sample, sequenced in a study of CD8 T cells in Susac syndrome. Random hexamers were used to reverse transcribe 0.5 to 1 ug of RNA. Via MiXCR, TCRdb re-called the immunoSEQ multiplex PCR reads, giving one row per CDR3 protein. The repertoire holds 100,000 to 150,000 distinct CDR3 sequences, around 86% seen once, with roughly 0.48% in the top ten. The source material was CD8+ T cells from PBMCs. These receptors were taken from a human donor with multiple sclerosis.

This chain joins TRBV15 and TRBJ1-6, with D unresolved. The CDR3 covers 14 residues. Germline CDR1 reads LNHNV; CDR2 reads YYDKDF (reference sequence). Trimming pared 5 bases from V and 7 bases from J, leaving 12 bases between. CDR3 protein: CATSRAGFNSPLHF. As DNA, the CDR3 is TGTGCCACCAGCCGGGCAGGCTTCAATTCACCCCTCCACTTT. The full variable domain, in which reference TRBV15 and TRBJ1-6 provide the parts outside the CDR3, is DAMVIQNPRYQVTQFGKPVTLSCSQTLNHNVMYWYQQKSSQAPKLLFHYYDKDFNNEADTPDNFQSRRPNTSFCFLDIRSPGLGDTAMYLCATSRAGFNSPLHFGNGTRLTVT.

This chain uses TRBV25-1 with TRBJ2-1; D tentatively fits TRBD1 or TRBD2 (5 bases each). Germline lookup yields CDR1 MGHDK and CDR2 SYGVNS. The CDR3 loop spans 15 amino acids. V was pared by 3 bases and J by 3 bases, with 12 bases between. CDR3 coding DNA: TGTGCCAGCAGTGACGGGGCACAAGACTACAATGAGCAGTTCTTC. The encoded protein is CASSDGAQDYNEQFF.

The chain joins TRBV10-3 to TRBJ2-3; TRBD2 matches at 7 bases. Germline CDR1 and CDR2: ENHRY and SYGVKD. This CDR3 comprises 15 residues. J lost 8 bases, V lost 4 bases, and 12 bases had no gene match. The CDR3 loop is CAISVSRTGEGTQYF. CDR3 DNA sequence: TGTGCCATCAGTGTATCCCGGACCGGGGAGGGTACGCAGTATTTT.

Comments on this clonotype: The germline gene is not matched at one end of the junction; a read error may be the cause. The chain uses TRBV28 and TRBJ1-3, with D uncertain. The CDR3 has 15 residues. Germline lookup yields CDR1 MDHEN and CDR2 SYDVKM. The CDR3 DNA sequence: TGTGCCAACAGTTCCGGTCGGGCCTCTGGAAACACCATATATTTT. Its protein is CANSSGRASGNTIYF.

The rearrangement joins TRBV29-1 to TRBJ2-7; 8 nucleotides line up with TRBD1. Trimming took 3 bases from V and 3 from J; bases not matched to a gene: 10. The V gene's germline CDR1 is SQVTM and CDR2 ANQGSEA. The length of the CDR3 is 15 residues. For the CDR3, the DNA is TGCAGCGTTGAGACGCCGAGGGACAGGAGCTACGAGCAGTACTTC. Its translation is CSVETPRDRSYEQYF.

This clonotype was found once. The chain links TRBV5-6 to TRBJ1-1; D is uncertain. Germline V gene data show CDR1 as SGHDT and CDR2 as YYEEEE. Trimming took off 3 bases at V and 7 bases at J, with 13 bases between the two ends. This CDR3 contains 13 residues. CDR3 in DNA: TGTGCCAGCAGCTCGTCCTCGTCGGGTGAAGCTTTCTTT. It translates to CASSSSSSGEAFF. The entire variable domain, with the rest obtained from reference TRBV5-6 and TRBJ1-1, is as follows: DAGVTQSPTHLIKTRGQQVTLRCSPKSGHDTVSWYQQALGQGPQFIFQYYEEEERQRGNFPDRFSGHQFPNYSSELNVNALLLGDSALYLCASSSSSSGEAFFGQGTRLTVV.

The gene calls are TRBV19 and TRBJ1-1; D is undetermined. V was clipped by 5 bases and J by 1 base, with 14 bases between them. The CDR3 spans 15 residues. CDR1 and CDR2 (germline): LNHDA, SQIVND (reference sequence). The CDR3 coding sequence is TGTGCCAGTAGTCCGTCCCTCGTGGGGAACACTGAAGCTTTCTTT. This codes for CASSPSLVGNTEAFF.

Here the CDR3 reads CASSLVLHNEQFF. CDR3 sequence (DNA): TGTGCCAGCAGTTTAGTCCTCCACAATGAGCAGTTCTTC. The V call is TRBV12-3 or TRBV12-4, the J call TRBJ2-1; no definite D call. The CDR3 totals 13 residues. The germline V and J ends were trimmed by 1 base and 5 bases, with 6 bases remaining between them.

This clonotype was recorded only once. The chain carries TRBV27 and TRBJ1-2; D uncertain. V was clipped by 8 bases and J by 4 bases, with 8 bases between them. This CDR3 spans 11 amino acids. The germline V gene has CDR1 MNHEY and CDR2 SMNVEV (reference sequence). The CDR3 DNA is TGTGCCAGCGCCAATAGCTATGGCTACACCTTC. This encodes CASANSYGYTF.

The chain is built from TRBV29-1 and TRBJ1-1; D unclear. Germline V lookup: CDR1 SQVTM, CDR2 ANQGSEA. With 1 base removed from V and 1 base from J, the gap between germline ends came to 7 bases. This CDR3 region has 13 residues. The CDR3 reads CSVEVRPNTEAFF. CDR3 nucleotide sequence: TGCAGCGTTGAAGTCAGGCCGAACACTGAAGCTTTCTTT.

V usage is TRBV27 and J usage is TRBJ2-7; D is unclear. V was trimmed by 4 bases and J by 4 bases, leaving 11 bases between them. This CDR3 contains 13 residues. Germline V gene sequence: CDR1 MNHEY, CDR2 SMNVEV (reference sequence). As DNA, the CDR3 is TGTGCCAGCAGTTCAGGCTGGGGTTACGAGCAGTACGTC. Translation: CASSSGWGYEQYV.

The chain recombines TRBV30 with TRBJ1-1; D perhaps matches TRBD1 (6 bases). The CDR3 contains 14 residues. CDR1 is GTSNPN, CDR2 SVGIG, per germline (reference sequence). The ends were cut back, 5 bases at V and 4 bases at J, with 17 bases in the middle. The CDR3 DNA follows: TGTGCCTGGGCTCCTGGGGGGCTGGGCACTGAAGCTTTCTTT. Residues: CAWAPGGLGTEAFF.

CDR3 in amino acids: CASSWLATDTQYF. CDR3 DNA: TGTGCCAGCAGTTGGCTAGCGACAGATACGCAGTATTTT. The V call is TRBV12-3 or TRBV12-4, the J call TRBJ2-3; tentatively, D is TRBD2 (6 bases). Trimming removed 4 bases at V and 3 bases at J, with 8 bases between. This CDR3 has 13 amino acids.

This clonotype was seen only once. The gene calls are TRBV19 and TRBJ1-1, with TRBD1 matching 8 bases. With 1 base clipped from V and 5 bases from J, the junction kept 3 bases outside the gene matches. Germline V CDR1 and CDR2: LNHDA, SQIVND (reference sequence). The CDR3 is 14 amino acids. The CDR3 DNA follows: TGTGCCAGTAGTATAGGCAGGGGGCCGACTGAAGCTTTCTTT. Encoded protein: CASSIGRGPTEAFF. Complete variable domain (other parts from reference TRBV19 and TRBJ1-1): DGGITQSPKYLFRKEGQNVTLSCEQNLNHDAMYWYRQDPGQGLRLIYYSQIVNDFQKGDIAEGYSVSREKKESFPLTVTSAQKNPTAFYLCASSIGRGPTEAFFGQGTRLTVV.

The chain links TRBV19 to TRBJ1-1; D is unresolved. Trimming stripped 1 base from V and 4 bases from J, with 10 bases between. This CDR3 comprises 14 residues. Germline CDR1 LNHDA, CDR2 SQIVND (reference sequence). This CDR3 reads CASSIAVVTTEAFF. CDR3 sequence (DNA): TGTGCCAGTAGTATAGCGGTGGTGACCACTGAAGCTTTCTTT.

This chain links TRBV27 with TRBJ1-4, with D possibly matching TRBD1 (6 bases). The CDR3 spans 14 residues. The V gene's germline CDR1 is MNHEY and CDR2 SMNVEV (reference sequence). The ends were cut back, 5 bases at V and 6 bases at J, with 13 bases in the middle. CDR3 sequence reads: CASSLQGGDEKLFF. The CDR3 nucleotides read TGTGCCAGCAGTCTACAGGGTGGAGATGAAAAACTGTTTTTT.

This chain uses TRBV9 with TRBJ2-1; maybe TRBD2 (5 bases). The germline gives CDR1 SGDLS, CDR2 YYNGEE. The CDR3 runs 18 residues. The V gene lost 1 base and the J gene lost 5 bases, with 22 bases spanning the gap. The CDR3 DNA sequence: TGTGCCAGCAGCGTAAGGCCCCTCGGCCAGACTACGAACAATGAGCAGTTCTTC. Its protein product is CASSVRPLGQTTNNEQFF.

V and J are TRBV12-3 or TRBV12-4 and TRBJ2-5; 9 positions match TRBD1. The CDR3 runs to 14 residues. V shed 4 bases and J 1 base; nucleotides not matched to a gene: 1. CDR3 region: CASSSGQGQETQYF. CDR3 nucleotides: TGTGCCAGCAGTTCGGGACAGGGCCAAGAGACCCAGTACTTC.

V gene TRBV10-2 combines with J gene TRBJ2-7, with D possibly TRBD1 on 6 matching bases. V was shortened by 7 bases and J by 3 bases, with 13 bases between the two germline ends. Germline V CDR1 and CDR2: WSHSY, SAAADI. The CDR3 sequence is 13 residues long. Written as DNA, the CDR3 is TGCGCCAGCACAGAGACAGGCAACTACGAGCAGTACTTC. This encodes CASTETGNYEQYF.

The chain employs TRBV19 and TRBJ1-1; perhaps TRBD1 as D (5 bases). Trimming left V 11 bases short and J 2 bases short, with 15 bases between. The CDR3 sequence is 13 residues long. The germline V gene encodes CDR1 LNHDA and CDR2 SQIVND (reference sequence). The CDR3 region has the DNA TGTGCCGCAGGGTGGAACAGAAACACTGAAGCTTTCTTT. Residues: CAAGWNRNTEAFF.

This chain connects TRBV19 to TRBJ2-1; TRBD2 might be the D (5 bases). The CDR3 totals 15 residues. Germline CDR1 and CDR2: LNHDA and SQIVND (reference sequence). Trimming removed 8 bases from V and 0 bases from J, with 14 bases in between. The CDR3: CASGSRPSSYNEQFF. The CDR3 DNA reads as TGTGCCAGTGGGAGCAGGCCTAGCTCCTACAATGAGCAGTTCTTC.

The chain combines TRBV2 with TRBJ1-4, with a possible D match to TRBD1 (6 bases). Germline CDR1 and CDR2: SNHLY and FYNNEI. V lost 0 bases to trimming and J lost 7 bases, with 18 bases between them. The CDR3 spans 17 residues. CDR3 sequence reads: CASSEAPTGWRVEKLFF. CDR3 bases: TGTGCCAGCAGTGAAGCCCCCACAGGGTGGAGAGTTGAAAAACTGTTTTTT.

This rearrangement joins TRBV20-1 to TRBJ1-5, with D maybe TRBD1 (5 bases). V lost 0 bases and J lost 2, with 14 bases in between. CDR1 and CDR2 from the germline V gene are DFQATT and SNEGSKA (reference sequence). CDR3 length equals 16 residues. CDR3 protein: CSARDLQGIGNQPQHF. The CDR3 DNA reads TGCAGTGCTAGAGATCTTCAGGGTATTGGCAATCAGCCCCAGCATTTT.

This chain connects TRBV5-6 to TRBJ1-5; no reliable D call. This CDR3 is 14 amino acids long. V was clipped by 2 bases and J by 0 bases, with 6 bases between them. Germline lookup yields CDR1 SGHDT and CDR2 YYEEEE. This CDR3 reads CASSLQYSNQPQHF. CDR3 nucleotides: TGTGCCAGCAGCTTACAATATAGCAATCAGCCCCAGCATTTT.

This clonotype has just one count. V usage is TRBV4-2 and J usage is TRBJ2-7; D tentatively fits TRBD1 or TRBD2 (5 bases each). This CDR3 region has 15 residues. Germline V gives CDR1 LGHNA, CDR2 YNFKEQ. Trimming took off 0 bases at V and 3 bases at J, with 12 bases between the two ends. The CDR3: CASSQDEGTNYEQYF. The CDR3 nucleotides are TGTGCCAGCAGCCAAGACGAAGGGACCAACTACGAGCAGTACTTC.

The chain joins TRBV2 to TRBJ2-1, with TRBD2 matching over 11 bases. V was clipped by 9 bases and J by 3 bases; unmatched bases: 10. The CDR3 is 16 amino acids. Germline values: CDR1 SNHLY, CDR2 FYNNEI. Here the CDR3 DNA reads TGTGCCAGGGGACTAGCGGAAAAAGGAAACTACAATGAGCAGTTCTTC. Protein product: CARGLAEKGNYNEQFF.

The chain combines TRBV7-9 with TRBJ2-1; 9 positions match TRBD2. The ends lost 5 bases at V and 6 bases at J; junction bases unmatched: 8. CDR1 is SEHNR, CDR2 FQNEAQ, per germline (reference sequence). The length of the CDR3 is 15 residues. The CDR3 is CASSDIAGEANEQFF. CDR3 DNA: TGTGCCAGCAGCGATATAGCGGGGGAGGCCAATGAGCAGTTCTTC.

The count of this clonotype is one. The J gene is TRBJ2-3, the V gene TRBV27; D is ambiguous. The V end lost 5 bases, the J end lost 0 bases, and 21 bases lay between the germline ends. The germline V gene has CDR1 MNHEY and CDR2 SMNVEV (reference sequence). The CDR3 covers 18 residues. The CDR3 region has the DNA TGTGCCAGCAGTCCAGGTCCCGGAATCCTATCTAGCACAGATACGCAGTATTTT. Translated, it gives CASSPGPGILSSTDTQYF.